One TCR beta chain is described in this entry. Its target is unknown. These data are taken from a study of siplizumab effects on memory and regulatory T cells. For every sample, about 10^5 TCR templates were assayed. TCRdb's copy holds only in-frame clones and misses some; the assay was immunoSEQ multiplex PCR. This table holds some 97,000 clones, around 90% found once. Findings and limits, study-wide: Memory T cells appeared less diverse than naive cells, which seemed to contribute substantially to alloresponse.

Germline V gene data show CDR1 as MNHNY and CDR2 as SVGAGI (reference sequence). Trimming at V came to 6 bases and at J to 0 bases, leaving 2 bases not matched to a gene. The CDR3 is 14 amino acids. The TCR sequence derives from a human donor in good health. Sequenced material: Tregs sorted from blood. The rearrangement uses TRBV6-6 and TRBJ1-3; 7 bases align to TRBD1. The DNA of the CDR3 is TGTGCCAGCAGGAGGACAGGCTCTGGAAACACCATATATTTT. It codes for CASRRTGSGNTIYF.